This TCR beta chain was identified during a study of blood T cells in healthy people across ages. A second PCR of 7 to 11 cycles used a sample-barcoded 5' primer and a J-beta primer mix. TCRdb fed the 5' RACE reads into MiXCR, producing one record per CDR3 protein. The sample carries about 720,000 distinct CDR3 sequences, about a fifth recorded once. V shed 8 bases, J shed 5 bases, and the junction held 0 bases outside the gene matches. From germline, CDR1 is MNHEY and CDR2 SVGAGI. The CDR3 extends over 14 amino acids. This clonotype was seen a few times. V usage is TRBV6-5 and J usage is TRBJ2-2; 15 bases map to TRBD2. This receptor was obtained from a man between 65 and 79 years old in good health. Input material: blood. The DNA for the CDR3 is TGTGCCAGCGGGACTAGCGGGGGGACCGGGGAGCTGTTTTTT. Its translation is CASGTSGGTGELFF.